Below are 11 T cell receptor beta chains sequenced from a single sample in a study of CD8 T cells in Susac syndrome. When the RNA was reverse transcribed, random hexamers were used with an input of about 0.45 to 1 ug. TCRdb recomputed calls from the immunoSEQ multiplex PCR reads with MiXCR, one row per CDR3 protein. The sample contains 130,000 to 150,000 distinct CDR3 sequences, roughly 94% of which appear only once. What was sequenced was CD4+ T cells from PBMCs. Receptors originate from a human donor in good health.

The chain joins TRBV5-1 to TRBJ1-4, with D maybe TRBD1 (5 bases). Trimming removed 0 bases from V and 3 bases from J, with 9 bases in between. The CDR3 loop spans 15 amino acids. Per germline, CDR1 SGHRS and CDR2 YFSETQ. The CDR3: CASSLVGTANEKLFF. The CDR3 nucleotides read TGCGCCAGCAGCTTGGTTGGGACGGCTAATGAAAAACTGTTTTTT.

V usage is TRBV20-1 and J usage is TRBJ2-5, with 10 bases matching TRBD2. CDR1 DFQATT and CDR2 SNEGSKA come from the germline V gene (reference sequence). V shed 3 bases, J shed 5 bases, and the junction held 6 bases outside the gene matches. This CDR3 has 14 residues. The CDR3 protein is CSASKSSGRETQYF. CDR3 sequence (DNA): TGCAGTGCTAGTAAAAGTAGCGGGAGGGAGACCCAGTACTTC.

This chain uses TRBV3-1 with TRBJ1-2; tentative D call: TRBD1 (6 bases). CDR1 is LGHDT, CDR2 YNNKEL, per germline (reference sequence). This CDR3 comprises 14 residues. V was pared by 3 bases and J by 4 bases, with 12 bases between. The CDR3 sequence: CASSHAGQSYGYTF. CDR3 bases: TGTGCCAGCAGCCACGCCGGACAGAGCTATGGCTACACCTTC.

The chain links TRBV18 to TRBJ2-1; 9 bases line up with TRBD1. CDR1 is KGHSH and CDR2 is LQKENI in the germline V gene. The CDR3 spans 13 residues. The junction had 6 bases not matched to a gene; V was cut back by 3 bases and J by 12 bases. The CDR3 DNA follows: TGTGCCAGCTCACCGGGACAGGGCTCGGGGCAGTTCTTC. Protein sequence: CASSPGQGSGQFF.

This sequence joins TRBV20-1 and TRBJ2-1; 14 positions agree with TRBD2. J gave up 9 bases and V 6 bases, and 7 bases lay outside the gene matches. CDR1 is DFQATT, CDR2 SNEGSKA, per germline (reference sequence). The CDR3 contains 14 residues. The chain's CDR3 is CSAPGLAGDVEQFF. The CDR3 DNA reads TGCAGTGCACCGGGACTAGCGGGAGACGTTGAGCAGTTCTTC.

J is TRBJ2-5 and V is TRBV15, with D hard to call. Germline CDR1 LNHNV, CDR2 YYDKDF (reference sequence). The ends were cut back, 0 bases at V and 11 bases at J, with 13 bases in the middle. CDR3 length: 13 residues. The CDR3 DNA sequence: TGTGCCACCAGCAGAGATCTGATGGTTAGTCAGTACTTC. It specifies CATSRDLMVSQYF. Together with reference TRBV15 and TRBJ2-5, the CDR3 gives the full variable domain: DAMVIQNPRYQVTQFGKPVTLSCSQTLNHNVMYWYQQKSSQAPKLLFHYYDKDFNNEADTPDNFQSRRPNTSFCFLDIRSPGLGDTAMYLCATSRDLMVSQYFGPGTRLLVL.

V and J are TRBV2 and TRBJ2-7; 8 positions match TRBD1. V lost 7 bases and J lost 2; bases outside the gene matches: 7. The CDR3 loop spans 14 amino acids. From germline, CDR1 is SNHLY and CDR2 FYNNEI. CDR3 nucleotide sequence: TGTGCCAGCACCCGGGACAGGTCTGCCTACGAGCAGTACTTC. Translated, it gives CASTRDRSAYEQYF.

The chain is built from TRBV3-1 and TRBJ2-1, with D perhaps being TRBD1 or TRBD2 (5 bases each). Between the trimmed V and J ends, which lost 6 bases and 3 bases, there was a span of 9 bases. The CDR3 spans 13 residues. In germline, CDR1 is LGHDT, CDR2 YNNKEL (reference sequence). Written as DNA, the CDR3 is TGTGCCAGCAGGGGACGGTACTACAATGAGCAGTTCTTC. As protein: CASRGRYYNEQFF.

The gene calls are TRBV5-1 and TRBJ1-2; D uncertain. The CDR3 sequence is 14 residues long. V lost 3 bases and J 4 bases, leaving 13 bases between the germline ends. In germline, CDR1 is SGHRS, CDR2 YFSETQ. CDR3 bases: TGCGCCAGCAGCTCCACAGTTGGGAGCTATGGCTACACCTTC. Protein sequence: CASSSTVGSYGYTF.

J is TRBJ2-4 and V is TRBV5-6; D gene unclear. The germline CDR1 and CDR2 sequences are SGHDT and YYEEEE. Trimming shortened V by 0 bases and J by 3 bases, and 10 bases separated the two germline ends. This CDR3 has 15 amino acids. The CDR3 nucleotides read TGTGCCAGCAGCTTGGTTGGTTTCGACAAAAACATTCAGTACTTC. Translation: CASSLVGFDKNIQYF.

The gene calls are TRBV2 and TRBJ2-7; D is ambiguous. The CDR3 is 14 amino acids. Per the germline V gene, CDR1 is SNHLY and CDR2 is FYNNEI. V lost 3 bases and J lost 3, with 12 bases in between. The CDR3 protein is CASSEGNSYYEQYF. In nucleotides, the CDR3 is TGTGCCAGCAGTGAGGGAAACAGCTACTACGAGCAGTACTTC.